These 5 T cell receptor beta chains came from one sample sequenced in a study of T cells in Graves' hyperthyroidism and ophthalmopathy. The source material, RNA transcripts, was used to amplify TCR beta CDR3 regions. The HTBI primer set served for first-round RT-PCR of the TCR CDR3. TCRdb used MiXCR to reprocess the multiplex PCR reads, holding one entry per CDR3 protein. The sample records some 440,000 distinct CDR3 sequences, 15% to 19% being singletons. The material sequenced was blood. The origin of the receptors is a woman under 30 with Graves' hyperthyroidism.

This clonotype came up many times. This chain uses TRBV20-1 with TRBJ2-3; D is unclear. The CDR3 sequence is 13 residues long. Trimming left V 7 bases short and J 4 bases short, with 15 bases between. CDR1 is DFQATT and CDR2 is SNEGSKA in the germline V gene (reference sequence). CDR3 residues: CSDSDPRADTQYF. The CDR3 bases are TGCAGTGACTCGGACCCGAGAGCAGATACGCAGTATTTT.

Many counts were recorded for this clonotype. The rearrangement links TRBV28 to TRBJ2-1; 15 nucleotides align to TRBD2. CDR3 length: 17 amino acids. Germline V gene lookup returns CDR1 MDHEN and CDR2 SYDVKM. After removal of 5 bases from V and 4 bases from J, the junction contained 6 bases not matched to a gene. As DNA, the CDR3 is TGTGCCAGCAGTCCCGCAGGACTAGCGGGAGGGTACAATGAGCAGTTCTTC. It encodes CASSPAGLAGGYNEQFF.

There are many counts of this clonotype. The chain recombines TRBV2 with TRBJ1-5; D remains unclear. Germline V gene sequence: CDR1 SNHLY, CDR2 FYNNEI. V dropped 7 bases and J dropped 5 bases, with 18 bases sitting between them. The CDR3 covers 15 residues. CDR3 sequence (DNA): TGTGCCAGCACCAGAACGGCCAACGGGGATCAGCCCCAGCATTTT. Its translation is CASTRTANGDQPQHF.

As for this clonotype: This may stem from a read error, because a much larger clone lies one nucleotide away. The gene calls are TRBV6-1 and TRBJ1-2; 8 positions agree with TRBD1. The CDR3 runs to 14 residues. Per the germline V gene, CDR1 is MNHNS and CDR2 is SASEGT. The CDR3, as DNA: TGTGCCAGCAGCGGGACAGGAACCTACTATAGCTACACCTTC. Its translation is CASSGTGTYYSYTF.

This rearrangement joins TRBV6-2 or TRBV6-3 to TRBJ1-2; 9 bases fit TRBD1. Germline V gene sequence: CDR1 MNHEY, CDR2 SVGEGT. The CDR3 has 12 residues. J was trimmed by 5 bases and V by 8 bases; bases with no gene match: 3. The CDR3: CASGDRGYGYTF. The CDR3 DNA is TGTGCCAGCGGAGACAGGGGGTATGGCTACACCTTC.